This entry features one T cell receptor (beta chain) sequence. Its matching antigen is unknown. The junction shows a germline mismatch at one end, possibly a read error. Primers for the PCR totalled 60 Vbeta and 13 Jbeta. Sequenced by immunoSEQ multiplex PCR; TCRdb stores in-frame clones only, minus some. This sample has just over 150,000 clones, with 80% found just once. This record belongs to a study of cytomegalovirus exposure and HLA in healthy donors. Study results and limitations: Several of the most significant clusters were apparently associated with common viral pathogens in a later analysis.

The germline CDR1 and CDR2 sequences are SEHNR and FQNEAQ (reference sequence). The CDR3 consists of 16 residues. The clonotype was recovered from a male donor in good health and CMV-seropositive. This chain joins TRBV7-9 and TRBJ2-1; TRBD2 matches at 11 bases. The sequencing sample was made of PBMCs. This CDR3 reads CSSSPLAGGNYNEQFF. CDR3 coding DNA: TGTTCCAGCAGCCCTTTAGCGGGAGGGAACTACAATGAGCAGTTCTTC.